The next 3 T cell receptor beta chains were all read from a single sample in a study of T cells after posttransplantation cyclophosphamide. A marrow graft followed busulfan-fludarabine conditioning, with cyclophosphamide on days +3 and +4. Profiling relied on immunoSEQ multiplex PCR, and the TCRdb table lists in-frame clones only, not all of them. The repertoire holds about 6,500 clones, roughly 77% seen once, with about a fifth in the top ten. The sample in question was PBMCs, obtained almost 1,500 days after allogeneic stem cell transplant with posttransplant cyclophosphamide. These receptor sequences come from a young adult male patient who received an allogeneic stem cell transplant from a related donor, was CMV-positive, and had acute GVHD only. The graft donor may be the source of some T cells.

This clone has just a few counts. The genes are TRBV4-1 and TRBJ2-7; D is uncertain. Deletions cut 0 bases from V and 2 bases from J, with 11 bases between. CDR3 length equals 15 residues. Germline loops: CDR1 MGHRA, CDR2 YSYEKL. The CDR3 DNA reads as TGCGCCAGCAGCCAAGATAGCACGCTTCCCTACGAGCAGTACTTC. Its protein product is CASSQDSTLPYEQYF.

This chain uses TRBV7-6 with TRBJ1-4; 8 bases match TRBD1. The trim removed 4 bases at V and 10 bases at J, leaving 11 bases unmatched. Germline CDR1 reads SGHVS; CDR2 reads FNYEAQ. This CDR3 spans 15 amino acids. The CDR3 DNA reads TGTGCCAGCAGCTCAGAGACAGGGGTCGAGGGAAAACTGTTTTTT. Translating it yields CASSSETGVEGKLFF.

This clone was found once. The V and J genes are TRBV7-3 and TRBJ2-5; 12 bases are shared with TRBD2. CDR1 is SGHTA, CDR2 FQGTGA, per germline. Germline trimming cut 2 bases from V and 4 bases from J; bases unmatched to any gene: 2. The CDR3 length is 15 residues. The CDR3 here is CASSLLAGGPETQYF. The DNA of the CDR3 is TGTGCCAGCAGCTTACTAGCGGGGGGGCCAGAGACCCAGTACTTC.